The clone carrying this T cell receptor beta chain was recorded only once. Its antigen is as yet unknown. Template switching introduced a universal primer site, and the cDNA bore unique molecular identifiers. TCRdb called the 5' RACE reads again in MiXCR, with one record for every CDR3 protein. Of a few hundred thousand distinct CDR3 sequences in the sample, roughly 12% are singletons; the top ten hold about 3.9%. V lost 3 bases to trimming and J lost 9 bases; unmatched junction nucleotides: 15. The germline CDR1 and CDR2 sequences are DFQATT and SNEGSKA (reference sequence). The CDR3 is made up of 17 amino acids. The data belong to a study of identical twins. General study findings and limits: Monozygotic twins shared more out-of-frame TCR alpha than recombination models predicted.

This same sample was also part of a study on yellow fever vaccine responses in identical twins.

The clonotype comes from a woman younger than 30 in good health. Specimen: memory (CD45RO+) T cells sorted from blood. The J gene is TRBJ2-3, the V gene TRBV20-1; 13 bases agree with TRBD2. The CDR3 reads CSASEAPPTSGGATQYF. CDR3 DNA: TGCAGTGCTAGTGAGGCGCCTCCTACTAGCGGGGGGGCCACGCAGTATTTT.